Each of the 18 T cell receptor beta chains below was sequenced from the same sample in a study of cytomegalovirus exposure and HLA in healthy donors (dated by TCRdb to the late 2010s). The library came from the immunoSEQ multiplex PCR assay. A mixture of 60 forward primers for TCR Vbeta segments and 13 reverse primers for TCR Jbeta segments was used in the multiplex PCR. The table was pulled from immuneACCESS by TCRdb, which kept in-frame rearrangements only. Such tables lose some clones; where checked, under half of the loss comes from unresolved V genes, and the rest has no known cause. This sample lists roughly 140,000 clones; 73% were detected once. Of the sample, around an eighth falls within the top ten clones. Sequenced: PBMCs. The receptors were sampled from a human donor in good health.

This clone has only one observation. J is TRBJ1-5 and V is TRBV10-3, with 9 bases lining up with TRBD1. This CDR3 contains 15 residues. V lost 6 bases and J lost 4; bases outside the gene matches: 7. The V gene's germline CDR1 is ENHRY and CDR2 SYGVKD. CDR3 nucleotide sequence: TGTGCCATCAGCCCCGGGACAGGGCCGAATCAGCCCCAGCATTTT. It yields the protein CAISPGTGPNQPQHF.

The CDR3 DNA follows: TGTGCCAGCAGCTTAGTTACTCTAGAAGTTGAGCAGTTCTTC. Its translation is CASSLVTLEVEQFF. The chain carries TRBV7-9 and TRBJ2-1; D is uncertain. The CDR3 totals 14 residues. V lost 1 base to trimming and J lost 9 bases, with 13 bases between them. Germline V gives CDR1 SEHNR, CDR2 FQNEAQ (reference sequence). Complete variable domain (other parts from reference TRBV7-9 and TRBJ2-1): DTGVSQNPRHKITKRGQNVTFRCDPISEHNRLYWYRQTLGQGPEFLTYFQNEAQLEKSRLLSDRFSAERPKGSFSTLEIQRTEQGDSAMYLCASSLVTLEVEQFFGPGTRLTVL.

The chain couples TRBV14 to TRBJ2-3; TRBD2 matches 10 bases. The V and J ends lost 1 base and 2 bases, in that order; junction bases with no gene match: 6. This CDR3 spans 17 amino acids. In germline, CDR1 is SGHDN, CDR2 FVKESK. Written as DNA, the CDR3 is TGTGCCAGCAGCCAAGGGACTAGCGGACTATACACAGATACGCAGTATTTT. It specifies CASSQGTSGLYTDTQYF.

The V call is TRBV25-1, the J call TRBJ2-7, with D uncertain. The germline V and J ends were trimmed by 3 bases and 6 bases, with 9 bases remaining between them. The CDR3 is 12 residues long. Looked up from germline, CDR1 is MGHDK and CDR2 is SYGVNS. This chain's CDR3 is CASSDAPGEQYF. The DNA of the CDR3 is TGTGCCAGCAGTGATGCCCCGGGCGAGCAGTACTTC.

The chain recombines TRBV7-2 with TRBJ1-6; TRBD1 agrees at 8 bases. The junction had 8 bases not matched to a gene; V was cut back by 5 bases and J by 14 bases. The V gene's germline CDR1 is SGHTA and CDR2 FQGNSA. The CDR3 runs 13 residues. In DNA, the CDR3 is TGTGCCAGCAGCCTAGACAGGGGAAGGGCCCTCCACTTT. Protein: CASSLDRGRALHF.

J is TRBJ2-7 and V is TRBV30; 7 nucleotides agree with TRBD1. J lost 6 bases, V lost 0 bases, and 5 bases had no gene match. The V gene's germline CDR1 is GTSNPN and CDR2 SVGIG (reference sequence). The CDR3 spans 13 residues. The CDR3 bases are TGTGCCTGGAGTGTTATAGGGGGCAGCGAGCAGTACTTC. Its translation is CAWSVIGGSEQYF.

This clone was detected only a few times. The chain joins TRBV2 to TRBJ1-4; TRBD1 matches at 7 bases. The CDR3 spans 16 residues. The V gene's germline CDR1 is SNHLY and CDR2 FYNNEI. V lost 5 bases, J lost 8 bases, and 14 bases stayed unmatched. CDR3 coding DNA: TGTGCCAGCAGTTCGACCCTGACAGGGTGGGGGGAAAAACTGTTTTTT. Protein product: CASSSTLTGWGEKLFF. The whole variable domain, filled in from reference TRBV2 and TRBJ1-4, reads EPEVTQTPSHQVTQMGQEVILRCVPISNHLYFYWYRQILGQKVEFLVSFYNNEISEKSEIFDDQFSVERPDGSNFTLKIRSTKLEDSAMYFCASSSTLTGWGEKLFFGSGTQLSVL.

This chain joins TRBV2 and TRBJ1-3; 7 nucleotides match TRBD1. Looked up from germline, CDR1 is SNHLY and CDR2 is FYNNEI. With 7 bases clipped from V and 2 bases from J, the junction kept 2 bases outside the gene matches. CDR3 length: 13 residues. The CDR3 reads CASKRGPGNTIYF. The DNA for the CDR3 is TGTGCCAGCAAGAGGGGGCCTGGAAACACCATATATTTT.

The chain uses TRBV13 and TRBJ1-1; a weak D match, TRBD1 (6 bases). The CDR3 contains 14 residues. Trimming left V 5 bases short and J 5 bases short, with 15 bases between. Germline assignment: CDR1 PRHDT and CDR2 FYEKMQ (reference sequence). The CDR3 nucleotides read TGTGCCAGCAGCCCGCCCCAAGGACAGACTGAAGCTTTCTTT. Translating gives CASSPPQGQTEAFF.

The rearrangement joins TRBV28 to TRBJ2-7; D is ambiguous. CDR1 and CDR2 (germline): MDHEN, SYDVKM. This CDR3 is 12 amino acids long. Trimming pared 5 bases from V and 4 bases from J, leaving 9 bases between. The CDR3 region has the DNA TGTGCCAGCAGTGCCAAGGAGTACGAGCAGTACTTC. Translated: CASSAKEYEQYF.

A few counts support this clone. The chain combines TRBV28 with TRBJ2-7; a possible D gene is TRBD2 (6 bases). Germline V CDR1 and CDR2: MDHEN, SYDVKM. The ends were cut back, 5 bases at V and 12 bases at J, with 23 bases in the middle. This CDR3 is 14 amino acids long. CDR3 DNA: TGTGCCAGCAGTCCCGCTCAACGGGGGTGGAGATCGTACTTC. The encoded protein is CASSPAQRGWRSYF.

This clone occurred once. CDR3 sequence: CASSVLQGSGANVLTF. In nucleotides, the CDR3 is TGCGCCAGCAGTGTACTACAGGGCTCTGGGGCCAACGTCCTGACTTTC. The genes are TRBV10-2 and TRBJ2-6; a possible D gene is TRBD1 (6 bases). The germline V gene encodes CDR1 WSHSY and CDR2 SAAADI. The CDR3 covers 16 residues. V lost 4 bases, J lost 0 bases, and 10 bases lay in between.

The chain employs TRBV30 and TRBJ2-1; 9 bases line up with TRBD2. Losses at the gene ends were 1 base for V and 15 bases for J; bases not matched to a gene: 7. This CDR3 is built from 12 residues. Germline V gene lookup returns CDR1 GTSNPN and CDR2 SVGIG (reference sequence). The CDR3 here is CAWSALREGLFF. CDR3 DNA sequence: TGTGCCTGGAGTGCCCTGCGGGAGGGCCTGTTCTTC.

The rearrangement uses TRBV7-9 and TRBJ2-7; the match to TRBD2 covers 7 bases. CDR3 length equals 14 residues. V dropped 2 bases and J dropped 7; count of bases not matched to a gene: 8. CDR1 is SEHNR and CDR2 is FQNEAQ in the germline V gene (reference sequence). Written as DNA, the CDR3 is TGTGCCAGCAGCTTAAACGGGAGGTTCGAAGAGCAGTACTTC. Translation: CASSLNGRFEEQYF.

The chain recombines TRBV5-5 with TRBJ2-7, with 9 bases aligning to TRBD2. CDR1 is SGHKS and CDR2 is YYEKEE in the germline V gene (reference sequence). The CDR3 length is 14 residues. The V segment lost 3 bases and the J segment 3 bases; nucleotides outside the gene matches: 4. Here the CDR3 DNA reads TGTGCCAGCAGCTCAGGACTAGCGATCTACGAGCAGTACTTC. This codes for CASSSGLAIYEQYF.

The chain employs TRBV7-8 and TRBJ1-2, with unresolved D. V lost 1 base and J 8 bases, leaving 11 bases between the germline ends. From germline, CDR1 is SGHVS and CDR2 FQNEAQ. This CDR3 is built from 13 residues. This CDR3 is CASSLVGREGYTF. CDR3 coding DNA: TGTGCCAGCAGCTTAGTTGGTCGGGAGGGCTACACCTTC.

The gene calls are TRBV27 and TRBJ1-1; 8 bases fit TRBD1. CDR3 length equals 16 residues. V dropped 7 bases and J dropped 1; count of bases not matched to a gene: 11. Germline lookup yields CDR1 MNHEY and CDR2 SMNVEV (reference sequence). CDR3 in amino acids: CASTYHAGGTNTEAFF. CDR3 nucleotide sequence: TGTGCCAGCACCTATCACGCAGGGGGCACGAACACTGAAGCTTTCTTT.

The CDR3 sequence is CASSGWAAGEQYF. The CDR3 DNA follows: TGTGCCAGCAGTGGTTGGGCTGCGGGCGAGCAGTACTTC. V gene TRBV6-1 combines with J gene TRBJ2-7, with a possible D match to TRBD2 (5 bases). The germline gives CDR1 MNHNS, CDR2 SASEGT. The CDR3 covers 13 residues. Trimming took off 4 bases at V and 6 bases at J, with 13 bases between the two ends.